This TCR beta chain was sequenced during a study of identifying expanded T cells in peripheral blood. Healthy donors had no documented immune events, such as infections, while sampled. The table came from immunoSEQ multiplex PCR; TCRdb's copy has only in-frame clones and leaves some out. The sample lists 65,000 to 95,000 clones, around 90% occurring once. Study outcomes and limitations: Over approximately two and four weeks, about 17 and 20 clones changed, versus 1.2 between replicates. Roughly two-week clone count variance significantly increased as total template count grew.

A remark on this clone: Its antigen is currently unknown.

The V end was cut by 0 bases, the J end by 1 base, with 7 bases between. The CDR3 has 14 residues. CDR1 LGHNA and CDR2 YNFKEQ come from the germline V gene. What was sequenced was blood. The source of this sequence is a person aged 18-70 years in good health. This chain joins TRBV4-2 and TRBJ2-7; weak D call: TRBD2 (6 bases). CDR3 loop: CASSQEAGSYEQYF. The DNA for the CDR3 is TGTGCCAGCAGCCAAGAGGCGGGATCCTACGAGCAGTACTTC.